The T cell receptor (beta chain) described here comes from a study of CD8+CD57+ T cells in acquired aplastic anemia (dated by TCRdb to about 2018). Notes on the research overall: On average, sorted CD4+ and CD8+ cells yielded 3 to 4 ug of extracted DNA, with a range of roughly 0.18 to 27.4 ug. Healthy donor samples averaged around 10 million reads for CD4+ and fewer than 12 million for CD8+ cells. The research as a whole found: Although 25 to 30 CD8+ CDR3 sequences were shared by patients and controls, these sequences appeared highly expressed in patients and within the immunodominant clones of patients. No significant difference in CD8+ Simpson's diversity was found between patients and healthy controls (P=0.060).

The study deep-sequenced TCR repertoires of sorted CD4+ and CD8+ blood T cells from severe aplastic anemia patients and healthy subjects. Ficoll-Paque density gradient centrifugation was used to isolate peripheral blood mononuclear cells. Before DNA was extracted, CD4+ and CD8+ T cells were sorted using either FACS or magnetic beads. This clonotype has at least ten counts. Its antigen remains unidentified. No quality values exist for individual bases; no much larger clone is one base distant. Genomic DNA served as template for TCR beta VDJ combination and CDR3 sequence profiling. TCR repertoire sequencing was run on an Illumina HiSeq 2000. In the paper's pipeline: Repertoire assessment relied on Simpson's diversity index, CDR3 size and DJ length profiles, and TRBV/TRBJ rearrangement plots. The immunodominant clone was defined as the most abundant DNA sequence in deep sequencing data. CDR3 amino acid sequences were checked for sharing between subjects and were compared against published repertoires and the VDJdb database. TCRdb itself trimmed the public reads at Q25 with fastp, ran MiXCR and retained productive beta chains. Records with the same CDR3 protein are collapsed into one entry carrying the most frequent genes and DNA. TCRdb's processing, not the authors', yielded these V and J calls. This sample is represented by over 35,000 distinct CDR3 sequences; roughly two thirds of them were singletons. About a quarter of the sample belongs to the ten largest clones.

The TCR was taken from a human donor in good health, serving as a control. The specimen was sorted CD4+, CD8+, or CD8+CD57+ T cells (not recorded which) from PBMCs.

The CDR3 reads CASSLDPGQGFYYGYTF. The sequenced DNA: TGTGCCAGCAGCTTAGATCCCGGACAGGGTTTCTACTATGGCTACACCTTC. This sequence uses TRBV11-2 and TRBJ1-2, with TRBD1 matching 8 junction bases. The CDR3, cysteine through phenylalanine, is 17 amino acids long. Of all the DNA, just the CDR3 is kept, 51 bases in frame from base 1. CDR1 SGHAT and CDR2 FQNNGV are derived from the germline V gene. Trimmed from V: 0 bases; trimmed from J: 3 bases; junction bases lacking a gene match: 9. Extended through the reference TRBV11-2 and TRBJ1-2 proteins, this CDR3 yields the full variable domain: EAGVAQSPRYKIIEKRQSVAFWCNPISGHATLYWYQQILGQGPKLLIQFQNNGVVDDSQLPKDRFSAERLKGVDSTLKIQPAKLEDSAVYLCASSLDPGQGFYYGYTFGSGTRLTVV.